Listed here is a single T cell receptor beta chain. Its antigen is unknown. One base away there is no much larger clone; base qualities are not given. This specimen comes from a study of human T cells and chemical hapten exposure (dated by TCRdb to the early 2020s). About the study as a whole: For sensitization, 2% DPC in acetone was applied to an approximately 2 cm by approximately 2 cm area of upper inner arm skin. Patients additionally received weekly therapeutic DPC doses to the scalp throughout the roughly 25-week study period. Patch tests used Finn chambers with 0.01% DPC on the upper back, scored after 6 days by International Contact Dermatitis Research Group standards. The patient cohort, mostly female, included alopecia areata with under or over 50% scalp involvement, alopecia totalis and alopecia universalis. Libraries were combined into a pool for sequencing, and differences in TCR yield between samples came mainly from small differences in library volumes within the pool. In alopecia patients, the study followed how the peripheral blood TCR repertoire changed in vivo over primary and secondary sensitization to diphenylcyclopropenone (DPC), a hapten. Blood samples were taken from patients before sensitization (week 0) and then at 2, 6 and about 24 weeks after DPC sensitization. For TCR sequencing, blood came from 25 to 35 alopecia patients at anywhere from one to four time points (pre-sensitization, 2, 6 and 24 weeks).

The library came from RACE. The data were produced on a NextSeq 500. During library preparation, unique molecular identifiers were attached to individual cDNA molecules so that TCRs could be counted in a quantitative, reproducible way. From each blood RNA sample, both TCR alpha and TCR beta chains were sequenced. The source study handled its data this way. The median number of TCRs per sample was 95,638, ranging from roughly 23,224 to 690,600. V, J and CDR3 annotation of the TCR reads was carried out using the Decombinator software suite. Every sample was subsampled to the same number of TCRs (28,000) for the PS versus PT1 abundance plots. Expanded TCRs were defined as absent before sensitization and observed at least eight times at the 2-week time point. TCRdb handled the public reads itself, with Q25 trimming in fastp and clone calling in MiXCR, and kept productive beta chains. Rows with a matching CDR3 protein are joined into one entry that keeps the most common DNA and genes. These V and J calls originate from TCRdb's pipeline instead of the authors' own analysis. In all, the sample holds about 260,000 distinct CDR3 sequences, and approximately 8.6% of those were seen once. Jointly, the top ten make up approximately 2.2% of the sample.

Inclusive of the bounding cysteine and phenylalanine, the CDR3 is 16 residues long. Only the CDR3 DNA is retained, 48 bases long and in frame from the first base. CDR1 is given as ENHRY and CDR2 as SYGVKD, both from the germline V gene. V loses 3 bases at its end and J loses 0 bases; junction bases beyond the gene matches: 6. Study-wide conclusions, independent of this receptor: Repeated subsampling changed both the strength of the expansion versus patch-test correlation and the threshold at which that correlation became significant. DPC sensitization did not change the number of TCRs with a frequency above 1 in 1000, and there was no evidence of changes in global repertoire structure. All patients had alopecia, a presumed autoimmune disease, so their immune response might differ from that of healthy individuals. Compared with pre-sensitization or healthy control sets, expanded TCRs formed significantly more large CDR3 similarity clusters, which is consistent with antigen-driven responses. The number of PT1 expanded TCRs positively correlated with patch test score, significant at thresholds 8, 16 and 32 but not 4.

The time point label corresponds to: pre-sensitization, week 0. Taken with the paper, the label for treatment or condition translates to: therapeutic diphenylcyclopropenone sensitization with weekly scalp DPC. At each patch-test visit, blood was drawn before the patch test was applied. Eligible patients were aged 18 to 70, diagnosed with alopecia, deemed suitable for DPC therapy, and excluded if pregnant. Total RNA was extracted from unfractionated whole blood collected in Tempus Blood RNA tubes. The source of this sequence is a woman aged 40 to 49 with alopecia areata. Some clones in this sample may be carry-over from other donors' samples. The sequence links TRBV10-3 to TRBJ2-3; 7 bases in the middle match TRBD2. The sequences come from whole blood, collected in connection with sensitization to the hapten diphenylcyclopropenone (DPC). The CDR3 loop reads CAISDAGAPSTDTQYF. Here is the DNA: TGTGCCATCAGTGATGCGGGAGCCCCTAGCACAGATACGCAGTATTTT.